This TCR beta chain comes out of a study of identical twins. Whole-study results and caveats: The presence of invariant MAIT and iNKT cells could partly confound analyses of zero-insertion sequences. Cord blood beta clonotypes that were abundant carried fewer insertions, and memory repertoires showed no such trend. Modelling underestimated the level of out-of-frame TCR alpha sharing observed in monozygotic twins.

In every case, the donor was a healthy Caucasian. CDR3 length: 15 amino acids. Germline loops: CDR1 SSHAT, CDR2 FNYEAQ (reference sequence). TCRdb independently ran MiXCR on the 5' RACE reads; one entry per CDR3 protein. The table has around 450,000 distinct CDR3 sequences, 14% seen once. This clonotype was seen many times. Its specificity is not known. The junction shows a germline mismatch at one end, possibly a read error. These data also featured in a second study, about yellow fever vaccine responses in identical twins.

The source of this sequence is a woman aged 18 to 35 in good health. J is TRBJ2-1 and V is TRBV7-7, with 12 bases identical to TRBD2. Material: CD4+ T cells sorted from blood. The CDR3 here is CASSLGTSGSNEQFF. The CDR3 DNA reads TGTGCTAGCAGCTTAGGGACTAGCGGGTCCAATGAGCAGTTCTTC.